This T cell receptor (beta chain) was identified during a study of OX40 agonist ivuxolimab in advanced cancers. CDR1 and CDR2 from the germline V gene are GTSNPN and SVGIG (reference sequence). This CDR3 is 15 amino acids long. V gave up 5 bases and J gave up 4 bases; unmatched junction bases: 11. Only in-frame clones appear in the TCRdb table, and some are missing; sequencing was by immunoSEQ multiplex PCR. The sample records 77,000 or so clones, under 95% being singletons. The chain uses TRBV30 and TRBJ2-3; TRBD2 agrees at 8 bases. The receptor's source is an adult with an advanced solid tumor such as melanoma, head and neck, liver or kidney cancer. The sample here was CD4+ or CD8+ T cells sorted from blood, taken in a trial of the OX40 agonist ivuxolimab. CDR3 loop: CAWAPVGGGSDTQYF. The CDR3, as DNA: TGTGCCTGGGCCCCTGTGGGCGGGGGGTCAGATACGCAGTATTTT.